This T cell receptor beta chain was captured by sequencing in a study of spatial heterogeneity in lung cancer. About the study: Approximately 24 months after resection was the median timing of the follow-up PBMC samples, which were sequenced when available.

Time point in this sample: blood at routine non-recurrence follow-up after resection. Researchers sequenced whole RNA taken from tumor, nontumor lung or frozen PBMC without sorting. The CDR3 is made up of 15 amino acids. J gave up 3 bases and V 0 bases, and 3 bases lay outside the gene matches. Germline-derived CDR1 and CDR2 are SGHRS and YFSETQ. A single record per CDR3 protein comes from TCRdb applying MiXCR to the 5' RACE reads. The data show roughly 72,000 distinct CDR3 sequences, less than 9.5% seen once. This clonotype occurred many times. This TCR was recovered from a female donor with early-stage non-small cell lung cancer. The source material was PBMCs, sampled at follow-up. The rearrangement joins TRBV5-1 to TRBJ2-1; 7 nucleotides match TRBD2. The CDR3 bases are TGCGCCAGCAGCTTGGCTAGCGGAGACTACAATGAGCAGTTCTTC. Amino acids: CASSLASGDYNEQFF.